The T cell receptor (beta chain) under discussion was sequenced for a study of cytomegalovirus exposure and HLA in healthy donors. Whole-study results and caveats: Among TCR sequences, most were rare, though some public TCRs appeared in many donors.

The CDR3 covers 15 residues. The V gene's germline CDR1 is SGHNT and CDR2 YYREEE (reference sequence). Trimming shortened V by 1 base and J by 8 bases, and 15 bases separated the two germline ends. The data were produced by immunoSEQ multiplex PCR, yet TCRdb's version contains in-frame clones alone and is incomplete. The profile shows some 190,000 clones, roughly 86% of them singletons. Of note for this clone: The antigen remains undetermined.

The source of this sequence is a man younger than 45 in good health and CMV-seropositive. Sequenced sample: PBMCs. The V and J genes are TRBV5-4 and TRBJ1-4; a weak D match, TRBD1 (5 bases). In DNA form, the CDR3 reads TGTGCCAGCAGCTTGAGGGGTCAGGGCGGAGAAAAACTGTTTTTT. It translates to CASSLRGQGGEKLFF.